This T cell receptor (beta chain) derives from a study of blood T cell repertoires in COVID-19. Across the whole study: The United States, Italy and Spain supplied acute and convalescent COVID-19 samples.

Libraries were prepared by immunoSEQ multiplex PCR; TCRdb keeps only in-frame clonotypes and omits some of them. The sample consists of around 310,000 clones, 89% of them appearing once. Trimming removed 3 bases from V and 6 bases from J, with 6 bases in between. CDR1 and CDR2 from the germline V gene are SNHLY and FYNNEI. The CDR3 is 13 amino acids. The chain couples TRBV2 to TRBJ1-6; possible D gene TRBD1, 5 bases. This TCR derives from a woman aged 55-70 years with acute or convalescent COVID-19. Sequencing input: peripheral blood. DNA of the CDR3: TGTGCCAGCAGTGAGACAGCTAATTCACCCCTCCACTTT. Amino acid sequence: CASSETANSPLHF.